The 18 T cell receptor beta chains below were found in one sample sequenced in a study of CD8 T cells in Susac syndrome. RNA, at about 0.45 to 1 ug, was reverse transcribed with random hexamers. TCRdb used MiXCR to reprocess the immunoSEQ multiplex PCR reads, holding one entry per CDR3 protein. The sample has about 140,000 distinct CDR3 sequences; over 85% are singletons. What was sequenced was CD8+ T cells from PBMCs. These receptors were taken from a human donor in good health.

This chain uses TRBV29-1 with TRBJ2-2; D ambiguous. Germline values: CDR1 SQVTM, CDR2 ANQGSEA. The CDR3 totals 12 residues. Trimming took off 6 bases at V and 4 bases at J, with 9 bases between the two ends. The CDR3 loop is CSVLRLTGELFF. In nucleotides, the CDR3 is TGCAGCGTCCTCCGTCTCACCGGGGAGCTGTTTTTT.

The chain carries TRBV4-3 and TRBJ2-1; possibly TRBD1 or TRBD2 for D (6 bases each). Germline CDR1 reads LGHNA; CDR2 reads YSLEER. This CDR3 is built from 16 residues. V was trimmed by 4 bases and J by 2 bases, leaving 15 bases between them. This chain's CDR3 is CASSLTRGAAYNEQFF. DNA for the CDR3: TGCGCCAGCAGCCTAACGAGGGGGGCCGCCTACAATGAGCAGTTCTTC.

The chain uses TRBV9 and TRBJ1-1; weak D call: TRBD1 (6 bases). The CDR3 is 15 amino acids. Trimming took 4 bases from V and 7 from J, leaving 20 bases between them. The germline gives CDR1 SGDLS, CDR2 YYNGEE. Written as DNA, the CDR3 is TGTGCCAGCAGCCCGACAAGGGTGGCACAGGGTGAAGCTTTCTTT. Its protein is CASSPTRVAQGEAFF.

This chain connects TRBV4-3 to TRBJ1-5; no reliable D call. Trimming left V 0 bases short and J 0 bases short, with 12 bases between. CDR3 size: 17 residues. Per the germline V gene, CDR1 is LGHNA and CDR2 is YSLEER. CDR3 DNA sequence: TGCGCCAGCAGCCAAGATGCGGGCCCCTATAGCAATCAGCCCCAGCATTTT. Amino acids: CASSQDAGPYSNQPQHF.

The V and J genes are TRBV28 and TRBJ2-7; 14 bases are shared with TRBD2. Per the germline V gene, CDR1 is MDHEN and CDR2 is SYDVKM. CDR3 length: 15 amino acids. The V segment lost 6 bases and the J segment 6 bases; nucleotides outside the gene matches: 7. CDR3: CASSPGTSGRGEQYF. In DNA form, the CDR3 reads TGTGCCAGCAGCCCCGGGACTAGCGGGAGAGGCGAGCAGTACTTC.

V is TRBV4-3 and J is TRBJ2-1, with 13 bases aligning to TRBD2. From germline, CDR1 is LGHNA and CDR2 YSLEER. The trim removed 1 base at V and 7 bases at J, leaving 10 bases unmatched. The CDR3 has 18 residues. This CDR3 reads CASSQGFQWTSGSNEQFF. CDR3 sequence (DNA): TGCGCCAGCAGCCAAGGCTTCCAGTGGACTAGCGGGAGTAATGAGCAGTTCTTC.

V and J are TRBV29-1 and TRBJ2-4, with TRBD2 matching over 8 bases. V gave up 4 bases and J gave up 5 bases; unmatched junction bases: 4. The germline CDR1 and CDR2 sequences are SQVTM and ANQGSEA. The CDR3 loop spans 13 amino acids. The CDR3 sequence is CSVVPLAENIQYF. The CDR3 DNA reads as TGCAGCGTTGTTCCACTAGCGGAAAACATTCAGTACTTC. The whole variable domain, remainder taken from reference TRBV29-1 and TRBJ2-4, is SAVISQKPSRDICQRGTSLTIQCQVDSQVTMMFWYRQQPGQSLTLIATANQGSEATYESGFVIDKFPISRPNLTFSTLTVSNMSPEDSSIYLCSVVPLAENIQYFGAGTRLSVL.

This clonotype was recorded once. The chain recombines TRBV3-1 with TRBJ2-5, with 8 bases lining up with TRBD2. CDR3 length: 17 residues. The trim removed 4 bases at V and 0 bases at J, leaving 10 bases unmatched. CDR1 is LGHDT and CDR2 is YNNKEL in the germline V gene (reference sequence). CDR3 amino acids: CASSPHGLAPYQETQYF. The CDR3 coding sequence is TGTGCCAGCAGCCCACACGGACTAGCACCGTACCAAGAGACCCAGTACTTC.

The rearrangement links TRBV20-1 to TRBJ2-7, with D perhaps assigned TRBD1 or TRBD2 (5 bases each). The V and J ends lost 3 bases and 6 bases respectively, with 18 bases between them. The CDR3 runs 14 residues. Germline values: CDR1 DFQATT, CDR2 SNEGSKA (reference sequence). CDR3 sequence reads: CSASLSGPLGEQYF. CDR3 nucleotides: TGCAGTGCTAGCCTCTCGGGGCCCTTGGGCGAGCAGTACTTC.

The chain uses TRBV27 and TRBJ2-7; D is uncertain. CDR3 size: 15 residues. The V gene's germline CDR1 is MNHEY and CDR2 SMNVEV (reference sequence). Trimming stripped 3 bases from V and 0 bases from J, with 12 bases between. CDR3 amino acids: CASSFVPTSSYEQYF. The CDR3 nucleotides read TGTGCCAGCAGTTTCGTCCCTACGAGCTCCTACGAGCAGTACTTC.

The rearrangement uses TRBV5-4 and TRBJ2-4; the D is unclear. Germline V CDR1 and CDR2: SGHNT, YYREEE (reference sequence). The CDR3 sequence is 12 residues long. V lost 5 bases, J lost 5 bases, and 8 bases lay in between. The CDR3 sequence is CASRGLENIQYF. The CDR3 DNA follows: TGTGCCAGCAGAGGTTTGGAAAACATTCAGTACTTC.

The chain uses TRBV29-1 and TRBJ2-2, with a possible D match to TRBD2 (5 bases). The CDR3 loop spans 14 amino acids. V was pared by 1 base and J by 6 bases, with 12 bases between. Looked up from germline, CDR1 is SQVTM and CDR2 is ANQGSEA. This CDR3 reads CSVEAPSKAGELFF. CDR3 DNA: TGCAGCGTTGAAGCTCCTAGCAAGGCCGGGGAGCTGTTTTTT.

The table lists this clonotype with a count of one. V and J are TRBV19 and TRBJ2-1, with D possibly TRBD2 on 5 matching bases. The CDR3 totals 13 residues. Per germline, CDR1 LNHDA and CDR2 SQIVND (reference sequence). V gave up 0 bases and J gave up 7 bases, with 7 bases separating them. The CDR3 sequence is CASSIDWRNEQFF. The CDR3 DNA follows: TGTGCCAGTAGTATAGATTGGAGGAATGAGCAGTTCTTC.

The genes are TRBV9 and TRBJ2-1, with 9 bases fitting TRBD1. Germline CDR1 and CDR2: SGDLS and YYNGEE. The CDR3 totals 15 residues. J gave up 5 bases and V 2 bases, and 5 bases lay outside the gene matches. CDR3 loop: CASSVGGTGNNEQFF. CDR3 sequence (DNA): TGTGCCAGCAGCGTGGGTGGGACAGGGAACAATGAGCAGTTCTTC.

The genes are TRBV9 and TRBJ2-1; TRBD2 might be the D (6 bases). Looked up from germline, CDR1 is SGDLS and CDR2 is YYNGEE. V lost 4 bases and J lost 8, with 19 bases in between. This CDR3 comprises 15 residues. CDR3 DNA: TGTGCCAGCAGCTCCAGTGGCCCGGGAGTCCATGAGCAGTTCTTC. As protein: CASSSSGPGVHEQFF.

V gene TRBV7-3 combines with J gene TRBJ2-5; 7 nucleotides agree with TRBD1. CDR3 length: 15 amino acids. Germline V CDR1 and CDR2: SGHTA, FQGTGA. Trimming took 4 bases from V and 5 from J; bases not matched to a gene: 10. Here the CDR3 DNA reads TGTGCCAGCAGCTCGGTAGGGGGCTCTTGGGAGACCCAGTACTTC. It is translated as CASSSVGGSWETQYF.

This clonotype has a single count. The chain is built from TRBV6-5 and TRBJ2-2, with 12 bases that match TRBD2. This CDR3 spans 13 amino acids. Germline trimming cut 10 bases from V and 7 bases from J; bases unmatched to any gene: 4. Germline V gives CDR1 MNHEY, CDR2 SVGAGI. The DNA for the CDR3 is TGTGCCACACGACTAGCGGGAGTCGGGGAGCTGTTTTTT. The encoded protein is CATRLAGVGELFF.

The chain links TRBV7-9 to TRBJ2-1; perhaps TRBD2 as D (7 bases). The CDR3 extends over 12 amino acids. The V end was cut by 3 bases, the J end by 9 bases, with 9 bases between. From germline, CDR1 is SEHNR and CDR2 FQNEAQ (reference sequence). DNA of the CDR3: TGTGCCAGCAGCTTTGGGGGGGCTGAGCAGTTCTTC. As protein: CASSFGGAEQFF.